This T cell receptor beta chain was profiled in a study of T cell responses to AZD1222 COVID-19 vaccine (dated by TCRdb to about 2021). A note on the overall study: Because spike-specific TCR depth and breadth did not differ between the two schedules, AZD1222 recipients who got a second dose at roughly 4 weeks were pooled with those who got a second dose at roughly 12 weeks. Enrollment into the trials was organized by age into subgroups of 18-55, 56-69 and 70-plus years, and those subgroups contained about 150, 27 and 61 TCR-sequenced participants, respectively. A total of around 240 trial participants underwent TCR sequencing, of whom roughly 210 had received two doses of AZD1222 and about 26 had received two doses of the MenACWY control vaccine.

The intended sense of this specimen's time point label: baseline before first vaccination. Vaccinee samples were obtained from the UK trials COV001 and COV002, which included a single-blind randomized controlled phase 2/3 trial of AZD1222 (ChAdOx1 nCoV-19) in healthy adults. For TCRbeta chain sequencing, PBMC samples from trial participants were taken at day 0 and at day 28 after the second dose. Regarding this clone: No cognate antigen has been identified for it. It has no much larger one-base neighbor in the sample; base qualities were not kept.

At the junction V is shortened by 2 bases and J by 6 bases, with 13 bases in between. The CDR3 runs 14 amino acids, cysteine and phenylalanine included. Only the CDR3 region is kept as DNA, spanning 42 bases read in frame from base 1. Taken from the germline V gene, the CDR1 and CDR2 loops are KGHSH and LQKENI. The CDR3 regions of human TCRbeta chains were subjected to immunosequencing. Per the authors' processing: TCRs in the repertoires were matched against a reference library of SARS-CoV-2-specific TCRs that had been generated with the MIRA antigen-specificity platform. Breadth was defined as the fraction of unique TCRs that were SARS-CoV-2-associated, and depth was defined as the fraction of total T cells that were SARS-CoV-2-associated. Using the MIRA data, each spike-specific TCR was assigned both to the spike region to which the TCR was reactive and to a CD4 or CD8 class. Log10-transformed breadth and depth values were compared by one-way ANOVA with Sidak's multiple comparisons tests. TCRdb took over this immuneACCESS table, retaining in-frame rearrangements with V and J assigned. Such tables are incomplete; in checked studies, under half of the missing clones stem from an unresolved V gene, and the remainder is unexplained. V and J calls and clone size come straight from that table; D and trimming were deduced from the DNA. For this sample the table gives about 120,000 clones, of which 80% to 90% were detected only once. The top ten constitute 8.4% of the sample.

Overall results and qualifications from the work: CD4 TCRs associated with the vaccine covered the entire spike protein, and the dominant responses were in regions 160-218 and 743-854. Only five to seven AZD1222 recipients were SARS-CoV-2 seropositive at baseline, limiting conclusions about previously exposed vaccinees. Participants were mostly white British and included more females than males, and it was suggested by the authors that clonal diversity may have been underestimated. Reportedly, close to half of the unique spike-specific TCRs recognized epitopes lying outside the regions that are mutated in the B.1.351 and B.1.1.7 variants. No day 14 peak-response samples were available, so repertoires were characterized only after the peak T cell response. After two AZD1222 doses, both the breadth and the depth of spike-specific TCRs were significantly higher than at day 0 and than in MenACWY recipients. The 56-69-year group was small, and its depth increase did not reach significance, likely because of low power.

Here the chain combines TRBV18 and TRBJ1-1, with the D gene not clear enough to name. The clonotype was recovered from an adult in good health. Sequenced here: peripheral blood, sampled on day 0 of AZD1222 vaccination. The DNA sequence reads TGTGCCAGCTCACCAGGGATCACCCAGGCTGAAGCTTTCTTT. This sequence encodes CASSPGITQAEAFF.